This entry concerns a single TCR beta chain. As yet, its antigen is unknown. A much larger clone differs from this one at a single base, so this may be a read error. Produced via immunoSEQ multiplex PCR; TCRdb's table is partial and in-frame only. The sample contains 900,000 to 1,200,000 clones, 75% to 80% of which appear only once. Germline-derived CDR1 and CDR2 are SGHRS and YFSETQ. The CDR3 runs 15 residues. This specimen comes from a study of shared clonotypes between healthy human individuals. Study background: A donor's plate count was three for CD4 naive and three for CD4 memory; CD8 naive had two and CD8 memory one. General study findings and limits: Sharing of clonotypes among donors was expected to vary with sequencing depth.

Sequenced input: memory CD4+ T cells from PBMCs. Subset: CD45RA-negative fraction. The V gene is TRBV5-1, the J gene TRBJ2-4; D may be TRBD2 (5 bases). This clonotype was obtained from a man younger than 35 in good health. Some clones in this sample may be carry-over from other donors' samples. In DNA, the CDR3 is TGCTCCAGCAGCCTAGAGGGCCAACCCGGAAACATTCAGTACTTC. Its protein is CSSSLEGQPGNIQYF.